Presented here are 18 T cell receptor beta chains from one specimen sequenced in a study of OX40 agonist ivuxolimab in advanced cancers. The method was immunoSEQ multiplex PCR; TCRdb's version includes in-frame clones alone and lacks a portion of them. The sample lists roughly 13,000 clones, around four fifths occurring once. The source material was CD4+ or CD8+ T cells sorted from blood, sampled in a trial of the OX40 agonist ivuxolimab. Source of these receptors: an adult with an advanced solid tumor such as melanoma, head and neck, liver or kidney cancer.

The rearrangement links TRBV5-1 to TRBJ2-7; D remains ambiguous. Germline lookup yields CDR1 SGHRS and CDR2 YFSETQ. The V and J ends lost 0 bases and 0 bases respectively, with 7 bases between them. This CDR3 comprises 14 residues. Here the CDR3 reads CASSLEVSSYEQYF. DNA for the CDR3: TGCGCCAGCAGCTTGGAGGTCAGCTCCTACGAGCAGTACTTC.

The chain employs TRBV27 and TRBJ1-1; weak D call: TRBD1 (6 bases). Germline-derived CDR1 and CDR2 are MNHEY and SMNVEV (reference sequence). V dropped 5 bases and J dropped 1 base, with 11 bases sitting between them. The CDR3 covers 14 residues. The CDR3 loop reads CASSTRGGNTEAFF. Here the CDR3 DNA reads TGTGCCAGCAGTACCAGGGGAGGGAACACTGAAGCTTTCTTT.

In this sample, this clone is medium-sized. CDR3 sequence reads: CSVVSSISYEQYF. Written as DNA, the CDR3 is TGCAGCGTTGTTTCGTCGATCTCCTACGAGCAGTACTTC. V usage is TRBV29-1 and J usage is TRBJ2-7, with unresolved D. Trimming removed 4 bases at V and 0 bases at J, with 10 bases between. Germline CDR1 and CDR2: SQVTM and ANQGSEA. This CDR3 contains 13 residues.

This chain's CDR3 is CASSLAPGLGSPLHF. The CDR3 DNA reads TGTGCCAGCAGCCTCGCACCGGGACTCGGATCACCCCTCCACTTT. The chain carries TRBV7-8 and TRBJ1-6; D may be TRBD1 (5 bases). The V end lost 5 bases, the J end lost 10 bases, and 18 bases lay between the germline ends. Germline V CDR1 and CDR2: SGHVS, FQNEAQ. The CDR3 extends over 15 amino acids.

The chain combines TRBV19 with TRBJ2-1, with D unresolved. V was clipped by 6 bases and J by 9 bases, with 15 bases between them. From germline, CDR1 is LNHDA and CDR2 SQIVND (reference sequence). The length of the CDR3 is 13 residues. The CDR3 DNA sequence: TGTGCCAGTAGCTCATTTACTACTGCTGAGCAGTTCTTC. As protein: CASSSFTTAEQFF.

The chain carries TRBV11-3 and TRBJ2-7; maybe TRBD2 (5 bases). Germline lookup yields CDR1 SGHNT and CDR2 YENEEA. The CDR3 has 15 residues. Deletions cut 4 bases from V and 2 bases from J, with 15 bases between. This CDR3 is CASSSRADDAYEQYF. The CDR3 DNA reads as TGTGCCAGCAGCTCGAGGGCGGACGATGCCTACGAGCAGTACTTC.

This clone was counted between two and nine times. The chain recombines TRBV6-4 with TRBJ2-1; 11 bases fit TRBD2. Germline V gives CDR1 MRHNA, CDR2 SNTAGT. The CDR3 extends over 15 amino acids. Trimming removed 5 bases from V and 5 bases from J; junction bases left unmatched: 5. The CDR3 here is CASSYASGGNNEQFF. CDR3 coding DNA: TGTGCCAGCAGTTACGCTAGCGGGGGGAACAATGAGCAGTTCTTC.

The rearrangement joins TRBV29-1 to TRBJ2-3; TRBD2 might be the D (5 bases). V gave up 4 bases and J gave up 0 bases, with 14 bases separating them. The CDR3 totals 15 residues. CDR1 and CDR2 (germline): SQVTM, ANQGSEA. The CDR3 coding sequence is TGCAGCGTTGGGAGTTGGGAGACTAGCACAGATACGCAGTATTTT. It is translated as CSVGSWETSTDTQYF.

V and J are TRBV5-6 and TRBJ1-4, with TRBD1 identical over 8 bases. J gave up 7 bases and V 4 bases, and 12 bases lay outside the gene matches. There are 16 residues in the CDR3. The germline V gene encodes CDR1 SGHDT and CDR2 YYEEEE. CDR3 DNA sequence: TGTGCCAGCAGCCGGGGGCCCGGGACAGGTGGTGAAAAACTGTTTTTT. Protein sequence: CASSRGPGTGGEKLFF. Full variable domain (missing parts from reference TRBV5-6 and TRBJ1-4): DAGVTQSPTHLIKTRGQQVTLRCSPKSGHDTVSWYQQALGQGPQFIFQYYEEEERQRGNFPDRFSGHQFPNYSSELNVNALLLGDSALYLCASSRGPGTGGEKLFFGSGTQLSVL.

The CDR3 is CASENWEGKQYF. CDR3 DNA: TGTGCCAGCGAAAATTGGGAGGGTAAGCAGTATTTT. The chain recombines TRBV27 with TRBJ2-3; 7 bases align to TRBD2. Germline loops: CDR1 MNHEY, CDR2 SMNVEV (reference sequence). This CDR3 comprises 12 residues. The junction had 10 bases not matched to a gene; V was cut back by 8 bases and J by 11 bases.

The chain uses TRBV6-5 and TRBJ2-7; D gene ambiguous. Germline V gives CDR1 MNHEY, CDR2 SVGAGI. CDR3 size: 13 residues. Trimming removed 5 bases at V and 3 bases at J, with 11 bases between. The CDR3 spells CASSLYMSYEQYF. The CDR3 nucleotides are TGTGCCAGCAGTCTGTACATGAGCTACGAGCAGTACTTC.

This clone was observed a handful of times. V usage is TRBV11-3 and J usage is TRBJ2-7; weak D call: TRBD1 (6 bases). Trimming cost V 6 bases and J 7 bases, with 13 bases left between them. Germline assignment: CDR1 SGHNT and CDR2 YENEEA. CDR3 length: 12 amino acids. The CDR3 DNA reads TGTGCCAGCAGTAGGGACACGGAGGAGCAGTACTTC. As protein: CASSRDTEEQYF.

This clone was picked up a small number of times. This chain links TRBV9 with TRBJ1-3, with 8 bases fitting TRBD1. Germline V gene lookup returns CDR1 SGDLS and CDR2 YYNGEE. J lost 4 bases, V lost 4 bases, and 7 bases had no gene match. The length of the CDR3 is 15 residues. In nucleotides, the CDR3 is TGTGCCAGCAGCCCGCAGGGGGCGGGAGGAAACACCATATATTTT. Translation gives CASSPQGAGGNTIYF.

The chain couples TRBV27 to TRBJ2-7; 9 positions agree with TRBD1. From germline, CDR1 is MNHEY and CDR2 SMNVEV (reference sequence). The CDR3 totals 15 residues. V lost 8 bases, J lost 5 bases, and 13 bases stayed unmatched. For the CDR3, the DNA is TGTGCCAGCGCTCGCGGACAGGGGTCGCGACACGAGCAGTACTTC. Its translation: CASARGQGSRHEQYF.

The V and J genes are TRBV10-3 and TRBJ1-1; 8 bases align to TRBD1. The CDR3 runs to 17 residues. Germline V gene lookup returns CDR1 ENHRY and CDR2 SYGVKD. V dropped 6 bases and J dropped 12; count of bases not matched to a gene: 24. The CDR3 loop reads CAISDFATNGQGGETFF. The CDR3 DNA sequence: TGTGCCATCAGCGACTTTGCTACGAATGGACAGGGAGGGGAAACTTTCTTT.

The chain employs TRBV7-2 and TRBJ2-7; D is possibly TRBD2 (5 bases). Germline V gene sequence: CDR1 SGHTA, CDR2 FQGNSA. CDR3 length equals 14 residues. V lost 3 bases and J 4 bases, leaving 13 bases between the germline ends. CDR3 nucleotide sequence: TGTGCCAGCAGCTTGGGCGGGCCCCTTTACGAGCAGTACTTC. Protein product: CASSLGGPLYEQYF.

The chain is built from TRBV19 and TRBJ1-5, with D unresolved. CDR1 and CDR2 from the germline V gene are LNHDA and SQIVND (reference sequence). The CDR3 is 16 residues long. V dropped 1 base and J dropped 0 bases, with 10 bases sitting between them. The CDR3 region is CASSIASAYSNQPQHF. CDR3 DNA sequence: TGTGCCAGTAGTATAGCCAGTGCATATAGCAATCAGCCCCAGCATTTT.

V and J are TRBV7-9 and TRBJ1-2, with D possibly matching TRBD1 (5 bases). Trimming removed 5 bases from V and 6 bases from J, with 19 bases in between. Germline V gene data show CDR1 as SEHNR and CDR2 as FQNEAQ (reference sequence). The CDR3 has 15 residues. Here the CDR3 reads CASSLGTASIHGYTF. The CDR3 DNA reads as TGTGCCAGCAGCCTGGGGACCGCAAGTATCCATGGCTACACCTTC.